The clone carrying this T cell receptor beta chain has more than one count but fewer than ten. For the second PCR, which ran for roughly 6 to 11 cycles, a sample-barcoded 5' primer and a J-beta primer mix were used. TCRdb independently ran MiXCR on the 5' RACE reads; one entry per CDR3 protein. The data show 500,000 to 700,000 distinct CDR3 sequences, under 30% seen once. Collection of around 10 milliliters of peripheral blood was performed for each donor. A minimum of 6 micrograms of total RNA was extracted per sample. These data are taken from a study of blood T cells in healthy people across ages. The CDR3 has 13 residues. CDR1 is MGHDK, CDR2 SYGVNS, per germline. The V gene lost 4 bases and the J gene lost 4 bases, with 10 bases spanning the gap.

The material sequenced was blood. V usage is TRBV25-1 and J usage is TRBJ1-2; no clear D. This TCR derives from a woman older than 75 in good health. The CDR3 here is CASSAGMTYGYTF. The CDR3 DNA reads as TGTGCCAGCAGTGCGGGGATGACCTATGGCTACACCTTC.